The rows below give T cell receptor beta chains drawn from one sample of a study of post-analysis software for immune sequencing data. TCRdb re-derived calls from the PCR reads in MiXCR, one entry per CDR3 protein. The sample yields under 200,000 distinct CDR3 sequences, 29% seen once. Sequenced: blood. The receptors come from a girl aged 2-17 years with multiple sclerosis. Each CDR3 is given with its conserved first and last residue. Each record gives: CDR3 DNA, CDR3 protein, J gene, D gene, CDR3 length, V gene, clone size. The D gene is left open where the match is weak. Expanded clones get a size class; other rows say once, few or many, or leave the size out.

DNA: TGTGCCAGCAGTTTTCGGTCTTACGGGGAGACCCAGTACTTC
CDR3: CASSFRSYGETQYF
J: TRBJ2-5
D: NA
length: 14
V: TRBV12-3/TRBV12-4
size: NA

DNA: TGTGCCAGCAGCCGGTTTACTAGCGGCTCCTACAATGAGCAGTTCTTC
CDR3: CASSRFTSGSYNEQFF
J: TRBJ2-1
D: TRBD2
length: 16
V: TRBV14
size: NA

DNA: TGCAGTGCTTCCCTCCGTCCCGCGGCTAAGCAGCCCCAGCATTTT
CDR3: CSASLRPAAKQPQHF
J: TRBJ1-5
D: NA
length: 15
V: TRBV20-1
size: NA

DNA: TGTGCCAGCAGCAAATCGGTAATAAGAAGACTCAAGGGAATTGCTAACTATGGCTACACCTTC
CDR3: CASSKSVIRRLKGIANYGYTF
J: TRBJ1-2
D: NA
length: 21
V: TRBV21-1
size: few

DNA: TGCGCCAGCAGCCAAGATCAGGATCCCAATGAGCAGTACTTC
CDR3: CASSQDQDPNEQYF
J: TRBJ2-5
D: NA
length: 14
V: TRBV4-1
size: NA

DNA: TGTGCCAGCAGTTACTCGATCAAGAGACCTTCTGGTGAGCAGTTCTTC
CDR3: CASSYSIKRPSGEQFF
J: TRBJ2-1
D: NA
length: 16
V: TRBV6-2/TRBV6-3
size: many

DNA: TGTGCCAGCAGCCTCCTCCCACTAGCGGGAAAAGAGGGTACGCAGTATTTT
CDR3: CASSLLPLAGKEGTQYF
J: TRBJ2-3
D: TRBD2
length: 17
V: TRBV7-3
size: many

DNA: TGCAGTGCGCGTAAGGTCGGGAAAGCGTACGAGCAGTACTTC
CDR3: CSARKVGKAYEQYF
J: TRBJ2-7
D: NA
length: 14
V: TRBV20-1
size: NA

DNA: TGCGCCAGCAGCTATGAGGGGGCGGCAGATACGCAGTATTTT
CDR3: CASSYEGAADTQYF
J: TRBJ2-3
D: TRBD1
length: 14
V: TRBV5-1
size: many

DNA: TGTGCCAGCAGCCCAGGGGACAGGGATGTCGGTGAGCAGTTCTTC
CDR3: CASSPGDRDVGEQFF
J: TRBJ2-1
D: TRBD1
length: 15
V: TRBV7-9
size: NA

DNA: TGCAGTGCTAGAGATGGCGGGGGACAGGGACCCCCCTACGAGCAGTACTTC
CDR3: CSARDGGGQGPPYEQYF
J: TRBJ2-7
D: TRBD1
length: 17
V: TRBV20-1
size: NA

DNA: TGTGCCAGCAGCCTGCGGACAGCTCAGTACTTC
CDR3: CASSLRTAQYF
J: TRBJ2-7
D: NA
length: 11
V: TRBV11-3
size: NA

DNA: TGTGCCAGCAGTTCCGGACGGGCAGGCGGAATTCGGCATGAGCAGTTCTTC
CDR3: CASSSGRAGGIRHEQFF
J: TRBJ2-1
D: NA
length: 17
V: TRBV28
size: many

DNA: TGCAGTGCTAGAGAACCGGAGGAGCAGTACTTC
CDR3: CSAREPEEQYF
J: TRBJ2-7
D: NA
length: 11
V: TRBV20-1
size: many

DNA: TGCGCCAGCAGCTTGGAAGTGAGTCTGAACACTGAAGCTTTCTTT
CDR3: CASSLEVSLNTEAFF
J: TRBJ1-1
D: NA
length: 15
V: TRBV5-1
size: NA

DNA: TGTGCCAGCTCACGAATACAAGGGGGAGAGACCCAGTACTTC
CDR3: CASSRIQGGETQYF
J: TRBJ2-5
D: NA
length: 14
V: TRBV7-9
size: NA

DNA: TGTGCCAGCAGTACGCTAGCGGCGGGACAGTTCTTC
CDR3: CASSTLAAGQFF
J: TRBJ2-1
D: TRBD2
length: 12
V: TRBV28
size: few

DNA: TGCGCCAGCAGCTTCTCTAGCGGGGGGGCCGTACGCGTCGAGCAGTACTTC
CDR3: CASSFSSGGAVRVEQYF
J: TRBJ2-7
D: TRBD2
length: 17
V: TRBV5-1
size: few

DNA: TGCGCCAGCAGCTCGTTTAGTCCTCGAGAGACCCAGTACTTC
CDR3: CASSSFSPRETQYF
J: TRBJ2-5
D: NA
length: 14
V: TRBV5-1
size: few

DNA: TGCGCCAGCAGCTTGGGTCGGGTTCACAATGAGCAGTTCTTC
CDR3: CASSLGRVHNEQFF
J: TRBJ2-1
D: NA
length: 14
V: TRBV5-1
size: many

DNA: TGTGCCAGCAGCCGCCTGGGACTAGCGACGCCCGAGCAGTACTTC
CDR3: CASSRLGLATPEQYF
J: TRBJ2-7
D: TRBD2
length: 15
V: TRBV13
size: few

DNA: TGCAGCGTTTGGCGGGAGTTGGGGGGTGAGCAGTACTTC
CDR3: CSVWRELGGEQYF
J: TRBJ2-7
D: TRBD2
length: 13
V: TRBV29-1
size: NA

DNA: TGTGGGATAGGGGGACGGGGGTCCTACAATGAGCAGTTCTTC
CDR3: CGIGGRGSYNEQFF
J: TRBJ2-1
D: NA
length: 14
V: TRBV28
size: NA

DNA: TGTGCCAGCAGTGAAGATGGCAGGGGGTACACCGGGGAGCTGTTTTTT
CDR3: CASSEDGRGYTGELFF
J: TRBJ2-2
D: TRBD1
length: 16
V: TRBV25-1
size: NA

DNA: TGTGCCAGCAGTCACAGGGAGAACACTGAAGCTTTCTTT
CDR3: CASSHRENTEAFF
J: TRBJ1-1
D: NA
length: 13
V: TRBV28
size: NA

DNA: TGCAGCGTTGAGGGGGGGAGTGGCAATCAGCCCCAGCATTTT
CDR3: CSVEGGSGNQPQHF
J: TRBJ1-5
D: NA
length: 14
V: TRBV29-1
size: few

DNA: TGTGCCAGCAGCCGCTGGACCAACCGACAACCAAACAATGAGCAGTTCTTC
CDR3: CASSRWTNRQPNNEQFF
J: TRBJ2-1
D: NA
length: 17
V: TRBV3-1
size: NA

DNA: TGTGCCAGCAGTCTAACTTCAGGGGGCTCTGGAAACACCATATATTTT
CDR3: CASSLTSGGSGNTIYF
J: TRBJ1-3
D: TRBD1
length: 16
V: TRBV6-6
size: NA

DNA: TGTGCCAGCAGTGTAGGAAGTTACGGGGTCGACGAGCAGTACTTC
CDR3: CASSVGSYGVDEQYF
J: TRBJ2-7
D: NA
length: 15
V: TRBV28
size: few

DNA: TGTGCCAGCAGCCCCTTGAGGAGCGGAGAGCAGGTCTTC
CDR3: CASSPLRSGEQVF
J: TRBJ2-1
D: NA
length: 13
V: TRBV7-2
size: NA

DNA: TGTGCCAGCAGTTCGGTGCCCCCGCAGCGGGTGAACTCTGGAAACACCATATATTTT
CDR3: CASSSVPPQRVNSGNTIYF
J: TRBJ1-3
D: NA
length: 19
V: TRBV27
size: NA

DNA: TGTGCCAGCAGTTCCTTACAGGGCTTAACCGTTAATTCACCCCTCCACTTT
CDR3: CASSSLQGLTVNSPLHF
J: TRBJ1-6
D: NA
length: 17
V: TRBV12-3/TRBV12-4
size: many

DNA: TGTGCCAGCAGCTTTGGGTCGGGAATCTATGGCTACACCTTC
CDR3: CASSFGSGIYGYTF
J: TRBJ1-2
D: NA
length: 14
V: TRBV7-8
size: many

DNA: TGTGCCAGCAGTGAAGCCCTGACCTACAATGAGCAGTTCTTC
CDR3: CASSEALTYNEQFF
J: TRBJ2-1
D: NA
length: 14
V: TRBV2
size: many

DNA: TGCAGTGCCCCCCGCCCGGGCTGGGAGACCCAGTACTTC
CDR3: CSAPRPGWETQYF
J: TRBJ2-5
D: NA
length: 13
V: TRBV20-1
size: many

DNA: TGTGCCAGCCGATCTCAATTGGGACTAGCACAAGAGACCCAGTACTTC
CDR3: CASRSQLGLAQETQYF
J: TRBJ2-5
D: TRBD2
length: 16
V: TRBV27
size: NA

DNA: TGTGCCAGCTACCGGAGCTCTGGGGCCAACGTCCTGACTTTC
CDR3: CASYRSSGANVLTF
J: TRBJ2-6
D: NA
length: 14
V: TRBV2
size: many

DNA: TGCGCCAGCAGCCAAGGTCACAGTTCAGACGCAACTAATGAAAAACTGTTTTTT
CDR3: CASSQGHSSDATNEKLFF
J: TRBJ1-4
D: NA
length: 18
V: TRBV4-1
size: NA

DNA: TGTGCCAGCAGCTATAAGCGGGGGGGCAAAGAGACCCAGTACTTC
CDR3: CASSYKRGGKETQYF
J: TRBJ2-5
D: TRBD2
length: 15
V: TRBV7-9
size: few

DNA: TGCAGTGCTAGAGATAGCTCTGGGGCCAACGTCCTGACTTTC
CDR3: CSARDSSGANVLTF
J: TRBJ2-6
D: NA
length: 14
V: TRBV20-1
size: many

DNA: TGTGCCAGCAGTGAATTGGGGATAGCCTACGATGAGCAGTTCTTC
CDR3: CASSELGIAYDEQFF
J: TRBJ2-1
D: NA
length: 15
V: TRBV25-1
size: NA

DNA: TGTGCCAGCAGCCCACTCCATGGGACCCAGTACTTC
CDR3: CASSPLHGTQYF
J: TRBJ2-5
D: NA
length: 12
V: TRBV5-6
size: many

DNA: TGTACCAGCAGACAGACAGGAGGACAGCCCCAGCATTTT
CDR3: CTSRQTGGQPQHF
J: TRBJ1-5
D: NA
length: 13
V: TRBV6-5
size: NA

DNA: TGTGCCTCGACCGGGACATCCAAAGGGCTCGAGCAGTACTTC
CDR3: CASTGTSKGLEQYF
J: TRBJ2-7
D: NA
length: 14
V: TRBV30
size: few

DNA: TGTGCCAGCAGCCTCCAATCCGACGGTGAAGCTTTCTTT
CDR3: CASSLQSDGEAFF
J: TRBJ1-1
D: NA
length: 13
V: TRBV3-1
size: NA